This T cell receptor (beta chain) was retrieved from a study of shared clonotypes between healthy human individuals. Looking at the study overall: There were three CD4 naive, three CD4 memory, two CD8 naive and one CD8 memory plates per donor.

Some clones are missing from TCRdb's copy, which holds only in-frame ones; the method was immunoSEQ multiplex PCR. Of about 1.5 million clones listed, roughly 96% are singletons. General study results and limits: When naive CD4 clonotypes were compared across a few donors, approximately 5% were shared. Naive subsets tended to show greater estimated richness than memory subsets.

Regarding this clone: Its specificity is unknown.

This sequence originates from a man aged 30 to 45 in good health. Material: naive CD4+ T cells sorted from blood. Subset meaning: CD45RA+ positively selected.

CDR3 DNA sequence: TGTGCCAGTAGCCGGGACAGGACCCACGAAGATACGCAGTATTTT. Translated, it gives CASSRDRTHEDTQYF. This rearrangement joins TRBV19 to TRBJ2-3, with 8 bases lining up with TRBD1. The germline V gene encodes CDR1 LNHDA and CDR2 SQIVND (reference sequence). The CDR3 is 15 residues long. The V and J ends lost 6 bases and 5 bases, in that order; junction bases with no gene match: 10.